The present TCR beta chain was sequenced within a study of T cell therapy after organ transplantation. Here immunoSEQ multiplex PCR was the method, and the copy in TCRdb shows in-frame clones only, minus some. The sample records 45,000 to 50,000 clones, approximately 94% being singletons. The study's findings and limits: Lower pretherapy CD8 clonality went with larger post-therapy fold change. In nonresponders, large pretherapy expansions changed minimally after therapy.

The CDR3 consists of 15 residues. Turning to this clone: What it recognizes is unknown.

These transplant recipients had drug-resistant or recurrent cytomegalovirus infection. The TCR comes from a human patient who had received a solid organ transplant and had CMV disease. The chain is built from TRBV21-1 and TRBJ2-7; the table assigns TRBD1, which was not confirmed against the DNA. TRBV21-1 corresponds to a pseudogene. The sample consisted of CD8+ T cells from blood, taken before autologous CMV-specific T cell therapy. The CDR3 sequence: CASSPPGGLSYEQYF. The CDR3, as DNA: TGTGCCAGCAGCCCACCAGGGGGATTGTCCTACGAGCAGTACTTC.